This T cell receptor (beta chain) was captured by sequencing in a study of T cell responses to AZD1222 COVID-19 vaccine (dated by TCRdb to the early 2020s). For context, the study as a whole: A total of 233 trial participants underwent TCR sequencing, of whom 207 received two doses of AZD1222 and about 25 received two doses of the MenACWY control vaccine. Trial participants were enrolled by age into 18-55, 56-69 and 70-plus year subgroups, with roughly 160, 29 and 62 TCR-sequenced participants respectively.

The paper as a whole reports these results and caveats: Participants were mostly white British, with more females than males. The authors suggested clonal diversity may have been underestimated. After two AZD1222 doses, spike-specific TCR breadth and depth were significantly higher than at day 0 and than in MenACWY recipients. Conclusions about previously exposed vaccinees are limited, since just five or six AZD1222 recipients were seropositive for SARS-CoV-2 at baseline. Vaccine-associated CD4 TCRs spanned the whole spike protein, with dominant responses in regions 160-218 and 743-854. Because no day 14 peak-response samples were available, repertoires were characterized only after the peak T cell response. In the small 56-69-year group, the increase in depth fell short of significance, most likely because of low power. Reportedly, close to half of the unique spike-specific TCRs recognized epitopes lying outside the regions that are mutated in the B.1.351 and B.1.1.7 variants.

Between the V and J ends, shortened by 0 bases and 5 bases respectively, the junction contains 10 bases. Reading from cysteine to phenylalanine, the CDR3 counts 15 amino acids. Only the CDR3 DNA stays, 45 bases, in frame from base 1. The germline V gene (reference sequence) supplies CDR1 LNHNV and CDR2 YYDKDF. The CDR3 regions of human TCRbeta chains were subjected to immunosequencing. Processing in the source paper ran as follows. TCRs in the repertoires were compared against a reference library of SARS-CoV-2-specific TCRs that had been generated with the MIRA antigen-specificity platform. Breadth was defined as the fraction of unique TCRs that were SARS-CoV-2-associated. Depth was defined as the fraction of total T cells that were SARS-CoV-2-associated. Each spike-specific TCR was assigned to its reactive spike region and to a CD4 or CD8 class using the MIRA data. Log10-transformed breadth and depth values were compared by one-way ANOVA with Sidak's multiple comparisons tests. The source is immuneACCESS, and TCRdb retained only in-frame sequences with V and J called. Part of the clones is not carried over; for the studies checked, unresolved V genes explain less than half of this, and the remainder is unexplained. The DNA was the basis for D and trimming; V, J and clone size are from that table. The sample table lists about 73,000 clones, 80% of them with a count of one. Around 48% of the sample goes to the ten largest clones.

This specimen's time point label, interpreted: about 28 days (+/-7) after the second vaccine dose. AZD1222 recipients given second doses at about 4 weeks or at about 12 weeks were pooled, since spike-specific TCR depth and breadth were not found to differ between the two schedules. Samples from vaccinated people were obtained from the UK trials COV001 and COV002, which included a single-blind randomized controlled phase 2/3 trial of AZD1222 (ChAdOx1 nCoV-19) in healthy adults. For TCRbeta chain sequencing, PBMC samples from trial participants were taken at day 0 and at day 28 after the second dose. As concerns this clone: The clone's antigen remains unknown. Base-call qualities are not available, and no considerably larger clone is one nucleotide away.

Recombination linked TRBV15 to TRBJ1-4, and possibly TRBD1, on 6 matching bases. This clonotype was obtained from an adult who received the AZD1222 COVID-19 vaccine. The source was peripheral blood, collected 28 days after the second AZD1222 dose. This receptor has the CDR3 CATSRDQGLNEKLFF. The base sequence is TGTGCCACCAGCAGAGATCAGGGGCTGAATGAAAAACTGTTTTTT.